The 32 T cell receptor beta chains reported below all come from one sample, sequenced in a study of T cells after yellow fever vaccination. TCRdb called the 5' RACE reads again in MiXCR, with one record for every CDR3 protein. Counted here are about 260,000 distinct CDR3 sequences, 5.2% occurring once; the ten biggest clones make up around 3.5%. The specimen comprised CD4+ T cells sorted from PBMCs, sampled on the day of the yellow fever booster vaccination. These receptors were obtained from a man aged 18 to 29 who received the YFV17D yellow fever vaccine.

The genes are TRBV18 and TRBJ2-2, with D maybe TRBD1 (6 bases). Germline-derived CDR1 and CDR2 are KGHSH and LQKENI. The CDR3 runs to 15 residues. V gave up 1 base and J gave up 2 bases, with 8 bases separating them. The CDR3 DNA reads TGTGCCAGCTCACCACTACAGGGAAACACCGGGGAGCTGTTTTTT. It encodes CASSPLQGNTGELFF.

The V call is TRBV30, the J call TRBJ1-1; perhaps TRBD1 as D (6 bases). The germline gives CDR1 GTSNPN, CDR2 SVGIG (reference sequence). V was cut by 4 bases and J by 4 bases, with 13 bases left in between. The CDR3 spans 13 residues. The CDR3 region has the DNA TGTGCCTGGAATCAGGGGCCGGCCACTGAAGCTTTCTTT. It encodes CAWNQGPATEAFF.

The chain combines TRBV29-1 with TRBJ1-3, with unresolved D. V lost 6 bases and J lost 0, with 9 bases in between. Per the germline V gene, CDR1 is SQVTM and CDR2 is ANQGSEA. CDR3 length equals 13 residues. The chain's CDR3 is CSVGQSSGNTIYF. The CDR3 coding sequence is TGCAGCGTCGGCCAGAGCTCTGGAAACACCATATATTTT.

This clonotype was picked up a small number of times. The V call is TRBV7-9, the J call TRBJ1-5; D remains ambiguous. The CDR3 contains 14 residues. V lost 1 base, J lost 5 bases, and 9 bases lay in between. The V gene's germline CDR1 is SEHNR and CDR2 FQNEAQ (reference sequence). The CDR3 bases are TGTGCCAGCAGCTTAGAGGATATCTATCAGCCCCAGCATTTT. This translates into CASSLEDIYQPQHF.

CDR3 DNA: TGTGCCAGCACCCGAACAGGAGTTAACTATGGCTACACCTTC. Translated, it gives CASTRTGVNYGYTF. The rearrangement uses TRBV6-6 and TRBJ1-2, with TRBD1 as a possible D gene (5 bases). CDR1 is MNHNY and CDR2 is SVGAGI in the germline V gene (reference sequence). Trimming removed 7 bases from V and 1 base from J, with 13 bases in between. The CDR3 is 14 amino acids.

This clonotype has a count of ten or more. CDR3 DNA: TGTGCCAGCTCAACACGTCTAGCGGGGGGGCCTGACACCGGGGAGCTGTTTTTT. It translates to CASSTRLAGGPDTGELFF. V is TRBV18 and J is TRBJ2-2, with 12 bases identical to TRBD2. Germline CDR1 KGHSH, CDR2 LQKENI. The CDR3 runs 18 residues. V was clipped by 5 bases and J by 3 bases; unmatched bases: 10.

The V gene is TRBV4-1, the J gene TRBJ1-2, with TRBD1 identical over 8 bases. The CDR3 extends over 16 amino acids. Trimming took 5 bases from V and 2 from J; bases not matched to a gene: 10. Per germline, CDR1 MGHRA and CDR2 YSYEKL. The CDR3 sequence is CASSTRRGQGNYGYTF. CDR3 coding DNA: TGCGCCAGCAGCACTCGACGCGGACAGGGAAACTATGGCTACACCTTC.

This clonotype has just a few counts. The rearrangement links TRBV29-1 to TRBJ1-2, with TRBD1 matching over 7 bases. The V and J ends lost 7 bases and 4 bases, in that order; junction bases with no gene match: 3. In germline, CDR1 is SQVTM, CDR2 ANQGSEA. The CDR3 is 11 amino acids. The CDR3: CSAGTAYGYTF. Here the CDR3 DNA reads TGCAGCGCAGGGACAGCCTATGGCTACACCTTC. Drawing the rest from reference TRBV29-1 and TRBJ1-2, the complete variable domain is SAVISQKPSRDICQRGTSLTIQCQVDSQVTMMFWYRQQPGQSLTLIATANQGSEATYESGFVIDKFPISRPNLTFSTLTVSNMSPEDSSIYLCSAGTAYGYTFGSGTRLTVV.

Ten or more counts support this clonotype. This rearrangement joins TRBV20-1 to TRBJ1-6, with D unresolved. The CDR3 runs to 12 residues. Germline assignment: CDR1 DFQATT and CDR2 SNEGSKA (reference sequence). V lost 5 bases to trimming and J lost 7 bases, with 9 bases between them. CDR3 amino acids: CSAQSGNSPLHF. The CDR3 DNA follows: TGCAGTGCTCAAAGCGGCAATTCACCCCTCCACTTT.

This chain links TRBV3-1 with TRBJ2-1, with a tentative D call TRBD1 (6 bases). V was pared by 4 bases and J by 5 bases, with 12 bases between. The CDR3 sequence is 14 residues long. CDR1 LGHDT and CDR2 YNNKEL come from the germline V gene (reference sequence). CDR3 protein: CASSLGTTDNEQFF. The CDR3 nucleotides read TGTGCCAGCAGCCTAGGGACAACCGACAATGAGCAGTTCTTC.

V is TRBV20-1 and J is TRBJ2-5; D call uncertain. CDR3 size: 10 residues. V lost 4 bases and J lost 5, with 5 bases in between. Germline CDR1 reads DFQATT; CDR2 reads SNEGSKA (reference sequence). This CDR3 is CSAIAETQYF. CDR3 bases: TGCAGTGCTATTGCGGAGACCCAGTACTTC.

The rearrangement joins TRBV9 to TRBJ2-2, with D perhaps assigned TRBD1 or TRBD2 (5 bases each). The CDR3 runs to 17 residues. Germline loops: CDR1 SGDLS, CDR2 YYNGEE. V gave up 4 bases and J gave up 1 base, with 17 bases separating them. The CDR3 sequence is CASSPLLGTVNTGELFF. The CDR3 DNA is TGTGCCAGCAGCCCTCTACTAGGGACGGTGAACACCGGGGAGCTGTTTTTT.

The sample holds a few counts of this clonotype. The chain recombines TRBV4-1 with TRBJ2-1, with D tentatively TRBD2 (6 bases). This CDR3 comprises 12 residues. Trimming took off 1 base at V and 9 bases at J, with 7 bases between the two ends. Germline loops: CDR1 MGHRA, CDR2 YSYEKL. CDR3 nucleotides: TGCGCCAGCAGCCAAGGACTAGGTGAGCAGTTCTTC. Protein: CASSQGLGEQFF.

This clonotype has at least ten counts. The gene calls are TRBV4-2 and TRBJ2-1, with 8 bases aligning to TRBD2. V gave up 0 bases and J gave up 2 bases; unmatched junction bases: 6. The CDR3 contains 17 residues. CDR1 and CDR2 from the germline V gene are LGHNA and YNFKEQ. In DNA form, the CDR3 reads TGTGCCAGCAGCCAAGAGGCAACGGGGGGGCCCTACAATGAGCAGTTCTTC. This sequence encodes CASSQEATGGPYNEQFF.

The chain uses TRBV7-2 and TRBJ1-1, with 7 positions matching TRBD1. The CDR3 length is 15 residues. Germline V lookup: CDR1 SGHTA, CDR2 FQGNSA. J was trimmed by 0 bases and V by 5 bases; bases with no gene match: 6. This CDR3 is CASSLQGGMNTEAFF. CDR3 bases: TGTGCCAGCAGCCTTCAGGGGGGAATGAACACTGAAGCTTTCTTT.

This clonotype was counted only a few times. This chain joins TRBV7-9 and TRBJ1-4; tentative D call: TRBD1 (5 bases). The CDR3 has 15 amino acids. The germline V and J ends were trimmed by 4 bases and 7 bases, with 16 bases remaining between them. CDR1 is SEHNR and CDR2 is FQNEAQ in the germline V gene (reference sequence). DNA of the CDR3: TGTGCCAGCAGCTGGAGAAGGTCAGGGAGTGAAAAACTGTTTTTT. Amino acid sequence: CASSWRRSGSEKLFF.

This clonotype was detected ten times or more. The chain couples TRBV28 to TRBJ2-7; 9 bases are shared with TRBD1. The junction had 11 bases not matched to a gene; V was cut back by 5 bases and J by 6 bases. The CDR3 extends over 15 amino acids. The germline gives CDR1 MDHEN, CDR2 SYDVKM. CDR3 protein: CASSRPGQGVFEQYV. The CDR3, as DNA: TGTGCCAGCAGTCGTCCGGGACAGGGAGTATTCGAGCAGTACGTC.

The chain recombines TRBV6-5 with TRBJ1-1, with 7 bases fitting TRBD1. V lost 5 bases to trimming and J lost 0 bases; unmatched junction nucleotides: 0. The length of the CDR3 is 13 residues. The germline gives CDR1 MNHEY, CDR2 SVGAGI. In DNA, the CDR3 is TGTGCCAGCAGTGGACAGGTGAACACTGAAGCTTTCTTT. Protein sequence: CASSGQVNTEAFF.

This clonotype showed up many times. This chain links TRBV5-4 with TRBJ2-1; 10 bases agree with TRBD2. The CDR3 length is 15 residues. After removal of 3 bases from V and 6 bases from J, the junction contained 6 bases not matched to a gene. Germline V gene lookup returns CDR1 SGHNT and CDR2 YYREEE (reference sequence). DNA for the CDR3: TGTGCCAGCAGCTCTGTGAGCGGGGGGGTCAATGAGCAGTTCTTC. This codes for CASSSVSGGVNEQFF.

The rearrangement uses TRBV4-3 and TRBJ1-1, with 7 bases lining up with TRBD1. There are 18 residues in the CDR3. Germline V gene sequence: CDR1 LGHNA, CDR2 YSLEER. V trimming: 0 bases; J trimming: 3 bases; junction bases outside the gene matches: 13. The CDR3 DNA is TGCGCCAGCAGCCAAGATCCATCAGGGGGAGGTCGGGACACTGAAGCTTTCTTT. It is translated as CASSQDPSGGGRDTEAFF.

This clonotype has a handful of counts. DNA for the CDR3: TGTGCCAGCAGCCCAAGAGGAACAGGGGGGAAAGAGACCCAGTACTTC. Protein product: CASSPRGTGGKETQYF. V usage is TRBV4-2 and J usage is TRBJ2-5; 8 bases are a match to TRBD1. Germline CDR1 reads LGHNA; CDR2 reads YNFKEQ. Unmatched junction bases numbered 10, after V lost 4 bases and J lost 3 bases. The CDR3 contains 16 residues.

This clonotype was detected only a few times. The chain carries TRBV5-4 and TRBJ1-4, with a possible D match to TRBD1 (6 bases). CDR1 and CDR2 (germline): SGHNT, YYREEE (reference sequence). V was pared by 7 bases and J by 2 bases, with 9 bases between. This CDR3 region has 13 residues. The CDR3 DNA reads as TGTGCCAGCCAAACAGGGACTAATGAAAAACTGTTTTTT. Its translation: CASQTGTNEKLFF. Looking up the rest from reference TRBV5-4 and TRBJ1-4 gives the full variable domain: ETGVTQSPTHLIKTRGQQVTLRCSSQSGHNTVSWYQQALGQGPQFIFQYYREEENGRGNFPPRFSGLQFPNYSSELNVNALELDDSALYLCASQTGTNEKLFFGSGTQLSVL.

This clonotype appeared many times. The V and J genes are TRBV5-4 and TRBJ2-5; the match to TRBD1 covers 10 bases. V shed 0 bases, J shed 5 bases, and the junction held 4 bases outside the gene matches. CDR3 length: 15 residues. Germline V lookup: CDR1 SGHNT, CDR2 YYREEE (reference sequence). CDR3 bases: TGTGCCAGCAGCTTGGCGACAGGGGGCCAGGAGACCCAGTACTTC. Amino acids: CASSLATGGQETQYF.

V is TRBV5-4 and J is TRBJ1-1; 8 bases map to TRBD1. This CDR3 contains 15 residues. Germline CDR1 SGHNT, CDR2 YYREEE (reference sequence). V lost 4 bases and J lost 1; bases outside the gene matches: 6. DNA for the CDR3: TGTGCCAGCAGCCCTGGACAGGGATGGAACACTGAAGCTTTCTTT. Protein: CASSPGQGWNTEAFF.

This clonotype came up many times. CDR3 in amino acids: CASSLARGWPNTIYF. CDR3 coding DNA: TGTGCCAGCAGTTTAGCGCGGGGCTGGCCAAACACCATATATTTT. The gene calls are TRBV12-3 or TRBV12-4 and TRBJ1-3; maybe TRBD1 (5 bases). V was clipped by 0 bases and J by 6 bases, with 12 bases between them. This CDR3 has 15 residues.

The J gene is TRBJ2-3, the V gene TRBV24-1; no definite D call. Germline CDR1 and CDR2: KGHDR and SFDVKD. This CDR3 spans 14 amino acids. With 3 bases removed from V and 4 bases from J, the gap between germline ends came to 10 bases. This CDR3 is CATSDPWKADTQYF. The CDR3 DNA is TGTGCCACCAGTGATCCATGGAAGGCAGATACGCAGTATTTT.

This clonotype was counted only a few times. The CDR3 here is CASSYPHRDTEAFF. The CDR3 coding sequence is TGTGCCAGCAGTTACCCCCACCGGGACACTGAAGCTTTCTTT. This chain links TRBV6-6 with TRBJ1-1; D is unresolved. Germline values: CDR1 MNHNY, CDR2 SVGAGI (reference sequence). This CDR3 has 14 amino acids. Trimming left V 2 bases short and J 3 bases short, with 10 bases between.

The chain employs TRBV6-5 and TRBJ2-7; the D gene is possibly TRBD2 (5 bases). The CDR3 covers 16 residues. Trimming shortened V by 0 bases and J by 4 bases, and 16 bases separated the two germline ends. Germline lookup yields CDR1 MNHEY and CDR2 SVGAGI. In DNA form, the CDR3 reads TGTGCCAGCAGTTACTCGATGGCGGGCTCAACTTACGAGCAGTACTTC. It codes for CASSYSMAGSTYEQYF.

V gene TRBV7-2 combines with J gene TRBJ2-5, with TRBD2 matching over 10 bases. Germline trimming cut 6 bases from V and 5 bases from J; bases unmatched to any gene: 9. CDR3 length: 15 residues. CDR1 is SGHTA and CDR2 is FQGNSA in the germline V gene. The CDR3 here is CASSPTSGVIETQYF. The CDR3 region has the DNA TGTGCCAGCAGTCCCACTAGCGGGGTTATTGAGACCCAGTACTTC.

As DNA, the CDR3 is TGTGCCAGCAGTTACTCAACACAGCCCTACGAGCAGTACGTC. Its protein product is CASSYSTQPYEQYV. This chain links TRBV6-2 or TRBV6-3 with TRBJ2-7; D is uncertain. Trimming removed 0 bases at V and 2 bases at J, with 8 bases between. The CDR3 loop spans 14 amino acids. Germline V gene sequence: CDR1 MNHEY, CDR2 SVGEGT.

The CDR3 here is CAISGGRMYGYTF. The CDR3 region has the DNA TGTGCCATTTCAGGGGGCCGGATGTATGGCTACACCTTC. V and J are TRBV6-6 and TRBJ1-2; 8 bases align to TRBD1. The CDR3 totals 13 residues. Germline V gene sequence: CDR1 MNHNY, CDR2 SVGAGI (reference sequence). Trimming cost V 10 bases and J 5 bases; bases outside gene matches: 9.

This chain connects TRBV6-1 to TRBJ2-7, with D unclear. The CDR3 consists of 14 residues. CDR1 is MNHNS and CDR2 is SASEGT in the germline V gene. The germline V and J ends were trimmed by 1 base and 3 bases, with 10 bases remaining between them. CDR3 coding DNA: TGTGCCAGCAGTGAAGTCAGCCTCTACTACGAGCAGTACGTC. Protein product: CASSEVSLYYEQYV.